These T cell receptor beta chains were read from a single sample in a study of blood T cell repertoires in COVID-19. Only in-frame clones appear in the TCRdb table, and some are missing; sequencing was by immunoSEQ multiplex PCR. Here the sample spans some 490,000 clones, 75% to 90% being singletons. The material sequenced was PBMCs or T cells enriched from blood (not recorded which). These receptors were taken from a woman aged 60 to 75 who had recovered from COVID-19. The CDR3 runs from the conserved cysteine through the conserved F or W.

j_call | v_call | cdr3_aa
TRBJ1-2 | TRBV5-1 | CASSYLGQGDGYTF
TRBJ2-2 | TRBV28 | CASSLGDRGTGELFF
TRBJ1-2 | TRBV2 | CASSVQGNYGYTF
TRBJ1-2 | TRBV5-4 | CASSLDGIRVYGYTF
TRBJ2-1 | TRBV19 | CASSIRWTVSYNEQFF
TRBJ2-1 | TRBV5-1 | CASSRGTVISNEQFF
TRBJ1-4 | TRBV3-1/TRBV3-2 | CASSQEGRGEKLFF
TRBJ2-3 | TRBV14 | CASSQSGLAGIVSSTDTQYF
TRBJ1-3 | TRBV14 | CASSRALSTEFSGNTIYF
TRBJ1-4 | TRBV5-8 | CASSPSWEPRFFATNEKLFF
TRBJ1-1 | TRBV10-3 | CAISLTEKNTEAFF
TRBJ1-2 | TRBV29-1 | CSVDRDRNRGYTF
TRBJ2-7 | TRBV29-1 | CSVVGDSYEQYF
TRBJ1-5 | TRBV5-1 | CASSLGTGGNQPQHF
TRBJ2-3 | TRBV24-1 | CATGQSDTQYF
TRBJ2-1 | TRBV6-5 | CASSYSSGVTQFF
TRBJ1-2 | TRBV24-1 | CATSDPGQGKGGYTF
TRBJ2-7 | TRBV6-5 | CASSYLTGSDEQYF
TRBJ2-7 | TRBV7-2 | CASSPRDRAGYEQYF
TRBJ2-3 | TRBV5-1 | CASSSTGAADTQYF
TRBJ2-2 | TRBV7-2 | CASSFKGTGELFF
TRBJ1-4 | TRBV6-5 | CASSYSRGPNEKLFF
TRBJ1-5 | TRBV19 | CASSPTGRSNQPQHF
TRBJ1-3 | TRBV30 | CAWSTPSGKRNTIYF
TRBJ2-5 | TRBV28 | CATRNLQGQETQYF
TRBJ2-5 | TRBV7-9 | CASSFGDRAETQYF